Presented here are 23 T cell receptor beta chains from one specimen sequenced in a study of blood T cells in healthy people across ages. For the second PCR, which ran for roughly 7 to 11 cycles, a sample-barcoded 5' primer and a J-beta primer mix were used. TCRdb ran MiXCR on the 5' RACE reads and lists one entry per CDR3 protein. This table holds some 1.7 million distinct CDR3 sequences, under 30% found once. The sequenced sample was blood. These receptors came from a woman aged 30 to 39 in good health.

This clonotype is a singleton in its sample. The J gene is TRBJ2-3, the V gene TRBV7-9; possibly TRBD1 or TRBD2 for D (6 bases each). CDR1 and CDR2 from the germline V gene are SEHNR and FQNEAQ (reference sequence). Between the trimmed V and J ends, which lost 1 base and 5 bases, there was a span of 13 bases. This CDR3 spans 15 amino acids. The CDR3 DNA reads as TGTGCCAGCAGCTTAGGGGGGGCCTCGGGAGATACGCAGTATTTT. The encoded protein is CASSLGGASGDTQYF.

Ten or more counts support this clonotype. V usage is TRBV2 and J usage is TRBJ2-7; 7 positions agree with TRBD1. The V gene end was trimmed by 4 bases and the J gene end by 3 bases; junction bases not matched to a gene: 12. This CDR3 comprises 16 residues. Per the germline V gene, CDR1 is SNHLY and CDR2 is FYNNEI. The CDR3 DNA follows: TGTGCCAGCAGTGGGACCGCCAGGGGGACCAACTACGAGCAGTACTTC. This translates into CASSGTARGTNYEQYF.

This clonotype was counted between two and nine times. The V gene is TRBV10-3, the J gene TRBJ1-5, with D possibly matching TRBD1 (5 bases). The germline gives CDR1 ENHRY, CDR2 SYGVKD. The CDR3 is made up of 16 amino acids. The V end lost 4 bases, the J end lost 11 bases, and 24 bases lay between the germline ends. CDR3 region: CAISARSGGRISAQHF. CDR3 nucleotide sequence: TGTGCCATCAGTGCCCGCTCTGGGGGGAGGATATCGGCCCAGCATTTT.

For this clonotype: One end of the junction is discordant with germline, which a read error may explain. The chain uses TRBV3-1 and TRBJ2-5; D is ambiguous. Germline V gene lookup returns CDR1 LGHDT and CDR2 YNNKEL (reference sequence). This CDR3 has 13 residues. The CDR3 spells CASSHPTQETQYF. DNA for the CDR3: TGCGCCAGCAGCCACCCCACCCAAGAGACCCAGTACTTC.

Only a few counts were recorded for this clonotype. The gene calls are TRBV6-5 and TRBJ2-3; D is perhaps TRBD2 (5 bases). V gave up 2 bases and J gave up 5 bases, with 11 bases separating them. The CDR3 has 14 amino acids. Germline assignment: CDR1 MNHEY and CDR2 SVGAGI. The CDR3 protein is CASSYGRSGDTQYF. Written as DNA, the CDR3 is TGTGCCAGCAGTTACGGGCGGAGCGGAGATACGCAGTATTTT.

This clonotype was seen repeatedly, ten times or more. This sequence joins TRBV5-5 and TRBJ2-4; D unclear. The CDR3 spans 15 residues. The germline gives CDR1 SGHKS, CDR2 YYEKEE (reference sequence). The V end was cut by 4 bases, the J end by 6 bases, with 17 bases between. The CDR3 spells CASSPQVLIANIQYF. DNA of the CDR3: TGTGCCAGCAGCCCCCAGGTCCTGATAGCAAACATTCAGTACTTC.

This chain uses TRBV28 with TRBJ2-1; 9 nucleotides agree with TRBD1. CDR1 is MDHEN, CDR2 SYDVKM, per germline. Unmatched junction bases numbered 9, after V lost 6 bases and J lost 12 bases. The CDR3 totals 13 residues. The CDR3 DNA is TGTGCCAGCAGGGGGACAGGGACGGATGGGCAGTTCTTC. The encoded protein is CASRGTGTDGQFF.

The chain uses TRBV7-2 and TRBJ2-1; D perhaps matches TRBD2 (6 bases). The CDR3 consists of 15 residues. V lost 5 bases to trimming and J lost 5 bases, with 16 bases between them. Germline CDR1 is SGHTA and CDR2 is FQGNSA. The CDR3 is CASSLGTGTDNEQFF. DNA of the CDR3: TGTGCCAGCAGCCTAGGGACCGGGACTGACAATGAGCAGTTCTTC.

This clonotype was seen at least ten times. The V and J genes are TRBV20-1 and TRBJ2-1; 10 bases map to TRBD2. The CDR3 is 15 residues long. The germline V gene has CDR1 DFQATT and CDR2 SNEGSKA (reference sequence). V lost 8 bases and J lost 7; bases outside the gene matches: 14. The CDR3 spells CSTNPLAGVVNEQFF. CDR3 in DNA: TGCAGTACTAACCCCCTAGCGGGAGTGGTAAATGAGCAGTTCTTC.

This chain links TRBV29-1 with TRBJ1-2; D uncertain. Germline CDR1 and CDR2: SQVTM and ANQGSEA. The CDR3 totals 12 residues. V shed 3 bases and J shed 6 bases, with 11 bases lying between them. CDR3 sequence: CSVDSVLDGYTF. The CDR3 DNA follows: TGCAGCGTTGACTCAGTGTTGGATGGCTACACCTTC.

CDR3 bases: TGCAGTGCTAGAGCGTGGATGGCAGGGACCTACGAGCAGTACTTC. This encodes CSARAWMAGTYEQYF. V gene TRBV20-1 combines with J gene TRBJ2-7, with TRBD1 as a possible D gene (5 bases). Germline CDR1 reads DFQATT; CDR2 reads SNEGSKA (reference sequence). Trimming took 1 base from V and 2 from J, leaving 15 bases between them. CDR3 length: 15 residues.

The table lists this clonotype with many counts. The rearrangement joins TRBV6-5 to TRBJ2-1; possibly TRBD1 for D (5 bases). Trimming left V 0 bases short and J 7 bases short, with 13 bases between. The CDR3 covers 15 residues. Per germline, CDR1 MNHEY and CDR2 SVGAGI. CDR3 protein: CASSYSVQDLNEQFF. The CDR3 DNA follows: TGTGCCAGCAGTTACTCGGTACAGGATTTGAATGAGCAGTTCTTC.

This clonotype was recorded many times. The chain employs TRBV19 and TRBJ2-5, with D tentatively TRBD1 (5 bases). Between the trimmed V and J ends, which lost 4 bases and 1 base, there was a span of 10 bases. CDR1 and CDR2 (germline): LNHDA, SQIVND (reference sequence). This CDR3 contains 14 residues. CDR3 sequence reads: CASSKTDSQETQYF. Written as DNA, the CDR3 is TGTGCCAGTAGTAAGACAGATTCCCAAGAGACCCAGTACTTC.

This chain links TRBV30 with TRBJ2-1, with a possible D match to TRBD2 (5 bases). The V gene's germline CDR1 is GTSNPN and CDR2 SVGIG (reference sequence). The CDR3 is made up of 13 amino acids. V was cut by 4 bases and J by 2 bases, with 9 bases left in between. The CDR3 DNA is TGTGCCTGGAAAGGTAGCGCCTACAATGAGCAGTTCTTC. Translation gives CAWKGSAYNEQFF.

About this clonotype: This may come from a read error, since a much larger clone is one base off. The rearrangement uses TRBV6-6 and TRBJ2-4; TRBD1 agrees at 7 bases. The V gene's germline CDR1 is MNHNY and CDR2 SVGAGI (reference sequence). This CDR3 contains 15 residues. The CDR3 DNA reads as TGTACCAGCAGTATGGGACAGATAGCCAAAAACATTCAGTACTTC. Residues: CTSSMGQIAKNIQYF.

This clonotype was counted between two and nine times. The genes are TRBV12-3 or TRBV12-4 and TRBJ2-7, with D perhaps assigned TRBD1 or TRBD2 (7 bases each). The CDR3 length is 15 residues. The V end was cut by 2 bases, the J end by 5 bases, with 16 bases between. CDR3 residues: CASSLIGQGGNEQYF. CDR3 in DNA: TGTGCCAGCAGTTTAATAGGGCAGGGGGGGAACGAGCAGTACTTC.

This CDR3 is CASSPGLDDGDTQYF. DNA of the CDR3: TGTGCCAGCAGCCCGGGCCTGGATGACGGAGATACGCAGTATTTT. The chain links TRBV3-1 to TRBJ2-3; D is undetermined. Between the trimmed V and J ends, which lost 4 bases and 5 bases, there was a span of 16 bases. The CDR3 length is 15 residues. Germline loops: CDR1 LGHDT, CDR2 YNNKEL (reference sequence).

The chain is built from TRBV7-9 and TRBJ1-1; D possibly corresponds to TRBD1 (5 bases). This CDR3 region has 13 residues. V was trimmed by 7 bases and J by 8 bases, leaving 17 bases between them. Germline V gives CDR1 SEHNR, CDR2 FQNEAQ (reference sequence). The CDR3 nucleotides read TGTGCCAGCACTCTCGGGGGGTCCCCGGAAGCTTTCTTT. It yields the protein CASTLGGSPEAFF. The whole variable domain, filled in from reference TRBV7-9 and TRBJ1-1, reads DTGVSQNPRHKITKRGQNVTFRCDPISEHNRLYWYRQTLGQGPEFLTYFQNEAQLEKSRLLSDRFSAERPKGSFSTLEIQRTEQGDSAMYLCASTLGGSPEAFFGQGTRLTVV.

This clonotype appeared a few times. The V gene is TRBV18, the J gene TRBJ2-5; TRBD1 might be the D (5 bases). Germline CDR1 KGHSH, CDR2 LQKENI. Trimming removed 5 bases from V and 1 base from J, with 11 bases in between. The CDR3 spans 14 residues. CDR3 sequence (DNA): TGTGCCAGCTCATGGGGAAGGGGCCAAGAGACCCAGTACTTC. It yields the protein CASSWGRGQETQYF.

This clonotype turned up a few times. The J gene is TRBJ2-1, the V gene TRBV12-3 or TRBV12-4; 8 positions agree with TRBD2. The CDR3 runs 15 residues. With V trimmed by 7 bases and J by 6 bases, 11 bases remained unmatched. As DNA, the CDR3 is TGTGCCAGCACCCTCGGGCTAGCGGGCTGCAATGAGCAGTTCTTC. Translating it yields CASTLGLAGCNEQFF.

The CDR3 DNA follows: TGTGCCAGCAGCCAAGGGGGCCAGCGAGTTGTGGATGAGCAGTTCTTC. Translating gives CASSQGGQRVVDEQFF. The chain recombines TRBV3-1 with TRBJ2-1; possibly TRBD1 for D (5 bases). Trimming pared 1 base from V and 8 bases from J, leaving 18 bases between. CDR1 and CDR2 from the germline V gene are LGHDT and YNNKEL (reference sequence). The CDR3 consists of 16 residues.

In this sample, this clonotype turned up a few times. Possible read error: a much larger clone is one base away. The J gene is TRBJ2-7, the V gene TRBV29-1; a weak D match, TRBD1 (5 bases). The V end was cut by 7 bases, the J end by 4 bases, with 20 bases between. This CDR3 is 14 amino acids long. Per germline, CDR1 SQVTM and CDR2 ANQGSEA. CDR3 amino acids: CSAIRQRQNYEQYF. The CDR3, as DNA: TGCAGCGCAATTCGACAGCGACAAAATTACGAGCAGTACTTC.

Only a few counts were recorded for this clonotype. J is TRBJ2-3 and V is TRBV29-1; 10 bases agree with TRBD1. Losses at the gene ends were 8 bases for V and 6 bases for J; bases not matched to a gene: 11. Germline V gives CDR1 SQVTM, CDR2 ANQGSEA. The CDR3 loop spans 14 amino acids. The chain's CDR3 is CSPIPRDRGDTQYF. In DNA, the CDR3 is TGCAGCCCTATCCCCCGGGACAGGGGTGATACGCAGTATTTT.